A selection of T cell receptor beta chains follows, all from one sample in a study of blood T cell repertoires in COVID-19. The table came from immunoSEQ multiplex PCR; TCRdb's copy has only in-frame clones and leaves some out. The table has 45,000 or so clones, about 83% seen once; the top ten hold about 3.7%. Input material: peripheral blood. These receptors were taken from a middle-aged man with COVID-19, enrolled during active disease. Each CDR3 is given with its conserved first and last residue. D genes are given only for firm matches. Not every row has a clone size; where given, it reads once, few, many or a size class.

.	.	TRBJ1-4	TRBV7-9	TGTGCCAGCAGCCCCTTGGCCGGGGGGGAAAAACTGTTTTTT	CASSPLAGGEKLFF
TRBD1	.	TRBJ1-1	TRBV6-5	TGTGCCAGCACGGGACAGCGGAACACTGAAGCTTTCTTT	CASTGQRNTEAFF
TRBD1	.	TRBJ1-2	TRBV28	TGTGCCAGCAGTTCCTCGGGACAGGGGGCACCTAACTATGGCTACACCTTC	CASSSSGQGAPNYGYTF
.	.	TRBJ1-2	TRBV6-6	TGTGCCAGCAGTTACTCAGACAGTGGCTACACCTTC	CASSYSDSGYTF
TRBD1	.	TRBJ1-2	TRBV27	TGTGCCAGCAGTTGGGGGACAGGGAACAACTATGGCTACACCTTC	CASSWGTGNNYGYTF
TRBD1	.	TRBJ1-2	TRBV2	TGTGCCAGCAGTTTGGCGGGACAGGCGAACTATGGCTACACCTTC	CASSLAGQANYGYTF
.	once	TRBJ1-4	TRBV9	TGTGCCAGCAGCCCTACAGGGCATAATGAAAAACTGTTTTTT	CASSPTGHNEKLFF
.	.	TRBJ1-1	TRBV19	TGTGCCAGTAGCGGACGGCGGGGCACTGAAGCTTTCTTT	CASSGRRGTEAFF
.	.	TRBJ2-7	TRBV29-1	TGCAGCGTGGGGAGTTCTGGCCTCGAGCAGTACTTC	CSVGSSGLEQYF
.	.	TRBJ2-5	TRBV24-1	TGTGCCACCAGTGACGCGAGCGGGCTAGGGGAGACCCAGTACTTC	CATSDASGLGETQYF
TRBD1	once	TRBJ1-1	TRBV9	TGTGCCAGCAGCGTAGAGACAGGGGGGACTGAAGCTTTCTTT	CASSVETGGTEAFF
.	.	TRBJ1-1	TRBV5-4	TGTGCCAGCAGCACGCGAACAGGTGAAGCTTTCTTT	CASSTRTGEAFF
.	.	TRBJ1-6	TRBV14	TGTGCCAGCACCTATTCACGGAATTCACCCCTCCACTTT	CASTYSRNSPLHF
.	.	TRBJ1-2	TRBV19	TGTGCCAGTAGCCCTTCGGGGGGTTTCGGGGGCTACACCTTC	CASSPSGGFGGYTF
TRBD1	.	TRBJ1-1	TRBV18	TGTGCCAGCTCACCACCTGCAGACAGGGTGGCCACTGAAGCTTTCTTT	CASSPPADRVATEAFF
TRBD1	.	TRBJ2-7	TRBV2	TGTGCCAGCAGTATTGACAGGGCTTCCTACGAGCAGTACTTC	CASSIDRASYEQYF
.	once	TRBJ2-3	TRBV11-2	TGTGCCAGCAGCCATACCGAGGGTACGCAGTATTTT	CASSHTEGTQYF
TRBD1	.	TRBJ2-7	TRBV3-1/TRBV3-2	TGTGCCAGCAGCCCCAGACAGGGGGAGCAGTACTTC	CASSPRQGEQYF
.	.	TRBJ2-1	TRBV19	TGTGCCAGTAGTCTCACAGGGTACAATGAGCAGTTCTTC	CASSLTGYNEQFF
.	.	TRBJ2-7	TRBV9	TGTGCCAGCAGCGCCAGTTCGAGGGGGAGTTCCTACGAGCAGTACTTC	CASSASSRGSSYEQYF
.	.	TRBJ1-4	TRBV7-9	TGTGCCAGCAGCCCAAATTCTTGGGGCCCCTATGAAAAACTGTTTTTT	CASSPNSWGPYEKLFF
.	.	TRBJ2-1	TRBV11-2	TGTGCCAGCAGCTTAGAAAGGGCGGGTGAGCAGTTCTTC	CASSLERAGEQFF
TRBD2	few	TRBJ2-3	TRBV28	TGTGCCAGTACCACCGGGACTATGGACACAGATACGCAGTATTTT	CASTTGTMDTDTQYF
TRBD1	once	TRBJ1-6	TRBV5-1	TGCGCCAGCAGCTTACAGGGGGATTATTCACCCCTCCACTTT	CASSLQGDYSPLHF
.	.	TRBJ1-2	TRBV18	TGTGCCAGCTCACCGGGAGGGTTGGATGGCTACACCTTC	CASSPGGLDGYTF
.	.	TRBJ1-6	TRBV13	TGTGCCAGCAGCTTGAGGGAACGTAATTCACCCCTCCACTTT	CASSLRERNSPLHF
.	few	TRBJ2-7	TRBV20-1	TGCAGTGCTAGTAGAGGCTCCTACGAGCAGTACTTC	CSASRGSYEQYF
.	.	TRBJ2-1	TRBV5-1	TGCGCCAGCAGCTTGGACGGGGGATCCTACAATGAGCAGTTCTTC	CASSLDGGSYNEQFF
.	.	TRBJ1-1	TRBV10-3	TGTGCCATCAGGGGGGGGCAAACTGAAGCTTTCTTT	CAIRGGQTEAFF
TRBD1	once	TRBJ2-7	TRBV15	TGTGCCACCAGCGGTTTCTACGACGGGACAGGGAACGACGAGCAGTACTTC	CATSGFYDGTGNDEQYF
TRBD1	.	TRBJ1-5	TRBV2	TGTGCCAGCAGTGAGGGGACAGGGGCTAATCAGCCCCAGCATTTT	CASSEGTGANQPQHF
TRBD1	.	TRBJ2-2	TRBV2	TGTGCCAGCACTGAACCCCAGGGGGCGACCGGGGAGCTGTTTTTT	CASTEPQGATGELFF
TRBD2	.	TRBJ2-5	TRBV5-1	TGCGCCAGCAGACTAGCGGGAGTCAGGTACCAAGAGACCCAGTACTTC	CASRLAGVRYQETQYF
TRBD2	.	TRBJ2-7	TRBV5-1	TGCGCCAGCTCCGCGGGGGGGTCCTCCTACGAGCAGTACTTC	CASSAGGSSYEQYF
.	.	TRBJ1-4	TRBV5-1	TGCGCCAGCAGCTTAAACGGGGAAAGAAATGAAAAACTGTTTTTT	CASSLNGERNEKLFF
TRBD2	.	TRBJ2-3	TRBV19	TGTGCCAGTAGTATGGGGTCGGGAGGCTACACAGATACGCAGTATTTT	CASSMGSGGYTDTQYF
.	.	TRBJ1-4	TRBV12-3/TRBV12-4	TGTGCCAGCTCCAGGGCCGACGAAAAACTGTTTTTT	CASSRADEKLFF
TRBD2	.	TRBJ2-5	TRBV19	TGTGCCAGTAGTGTGGGGACTAGGGAGACCCAGTACTTC	CASSVGTRETQYF
.	.	TRBJ2-5	TRBV5-1	TGCGCCAGCAGCTTGGTGAGGGGGGAGACCCAGTACTTC	CASSLVRGETQYF
TRBD1	.	TRBJ1-2	TRBV28	TGTGCCAGCACCCCTCAACAGGGGGCAGGTGGCTACACCTTC	CASTPQQGAGGYTF
TRBD1	.	TRBJ2-7	TRBV5-4	TGTGCCAGCAGCAAAAAGGACAGGCCCTACGAGCAGTACTTC	CASSKKDRPYEQYF
TRBD1	.	TRBJ1-4	TRBV25-1	TGTGCCAGCAGTGCGACAGGGCTCGAAAAACTGTTTTTT	CASSATGLEKLFF
TRBD1	.	TRBJ1-3	TRBV5-1	TGCGCCAGCAGCCCCGGGACAGGGGAAGGAAACACCATATATTTT	CASSPGTGEGNTIYF
.	.	TRBJ1-5	TRBV20-1	TGCAGTGCTAGTCACGGGGGAAGCAATCAGCCCCAGCATTTT	CSASHGGSNQPQHF
.	.	TRBJ2-1	TRBV6-1	TGTGCCAGCAGTGAAGAAGGGGCCTCCTACAATGAGCAGTTCTTC	CASSEEGASYNEQFF